This TCR beta chain was found in a study of cytomegalovirus exposure and HLA in healthy donors. Study-level information: HLA-typed donors were the source of approximately 86 million unique TCRs held in an early data release.

Study-wide points: Per a prior analysis, the majority of TCR beta V segments were productive roughly 90% or roughly 30% of the time. TCR beta chains numbering approximately 150 were designated cytomegalovirus-associated.

PCR amplification relied on 60 Vbeta primers (plus 13 Jbeta primers). Sequenced by immunoSEQ multiplex PCR; TCRdb stores in-frame clones only, minus some. The table shows around 150,000 clones, with roughly 10% occurring only once. The table lists this clone with a few counts. What it binds is not known. This CDR3 region has 15 residues. The germline gives CDR1 MNHEY, CDR2 SMNVEV (reference sequence). V was pared by 6 bases and J by 6 bases, with 12 bases of the junction left unmatched. The clonotype comes from a male donor in good health and CMV-seronegative. V usage is TRBV27 and J usage is TRBJ2-7, with 9 positions matching TRBD1. Sequenced material: PBMCs. In DNA form, the CDR3 reads TGTGCCAGCAGGATGGTGGGGACAGGGAAAAGCGAGCAGTACTTC. It specifies CASRMVGTGKSEQYF.